This T cell receptor (beta chain) is from a study of CD8 T cells in ankylosing spondylitis. Study-wide results and limits: What seemed typical of ankylosing spondylitis blood was a TCR beta motif built from about 8 highly homologous variants.

Quantitative 5'-RACE was performed with molecular barcodes, and it yielded the TCR beta libraries. TCRdb itself ran the 5' RACE reads through MiXCR, one entry per CDR3 protein. The sample has about 360,000 distinct CDR3 sequences; 20% to 25% are singletons. As concerns this clonotype: Its antigen remains unknown.

Germline V gene sequence: CDR1 DFQATT, CDR2 SNEGSKA (reference sequence). The CDR3 extends over 14 amino acids. Between the trimmed V and J ends, which lost 1 base and 7 bases, there was a span of 16 bases. The receptor comes from a male donor with ankylosing spondylitis or in good health (not recorded which). The chain has TRBV20-1 and TRBJ2-5; possible D gene TRBD2, 5 bases. Material: blood, either unsorted or a sorted T cell fraction (not recorded which). The chain's CDR3 is CSARVKGGSGTQYF. CDR3 coding DNA: TGCAGTGCTAGAGTAAAGGGCGGGTCGGGGACCCAGTACTTC.